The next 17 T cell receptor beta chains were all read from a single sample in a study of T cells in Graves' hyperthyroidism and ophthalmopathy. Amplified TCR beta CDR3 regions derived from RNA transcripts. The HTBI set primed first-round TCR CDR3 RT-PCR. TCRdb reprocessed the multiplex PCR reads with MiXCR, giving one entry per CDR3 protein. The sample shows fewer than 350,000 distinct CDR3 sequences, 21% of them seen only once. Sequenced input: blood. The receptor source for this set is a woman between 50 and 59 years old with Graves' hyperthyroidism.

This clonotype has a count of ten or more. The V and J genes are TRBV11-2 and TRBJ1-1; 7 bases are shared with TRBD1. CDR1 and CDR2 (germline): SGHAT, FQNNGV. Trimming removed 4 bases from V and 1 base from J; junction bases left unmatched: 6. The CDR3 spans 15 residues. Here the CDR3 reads CASSSRTGRNTEAFF. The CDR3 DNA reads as TGTGCCAGCAGCTCGAGGACAGGAAGGAACACTGAAGCTTTCTTT.

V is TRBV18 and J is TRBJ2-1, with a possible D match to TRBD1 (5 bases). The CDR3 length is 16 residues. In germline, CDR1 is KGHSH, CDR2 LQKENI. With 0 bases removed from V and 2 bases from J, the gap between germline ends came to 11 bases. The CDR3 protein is CASSPPRLGPYNEQFF. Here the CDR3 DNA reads TGTGCCAGCTCACCACCGAGGCTGGGGCCCTACAATGAGCAGTTCTTC.

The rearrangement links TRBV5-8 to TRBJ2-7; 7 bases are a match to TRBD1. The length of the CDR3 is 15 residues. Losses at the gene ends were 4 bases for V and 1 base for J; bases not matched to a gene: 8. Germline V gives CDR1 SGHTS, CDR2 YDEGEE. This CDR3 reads CASSHRDRMSYEQYF. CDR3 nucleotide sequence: TGTGCCAGCAGCCACCGGGACAGAATGTCCTACGAGCAGTACTTC.

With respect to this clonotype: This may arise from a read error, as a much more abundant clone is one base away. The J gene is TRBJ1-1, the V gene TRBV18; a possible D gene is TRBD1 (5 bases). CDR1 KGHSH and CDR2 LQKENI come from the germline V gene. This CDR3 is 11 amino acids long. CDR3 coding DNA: TGTACCAGCTCACCAGGGACTGAAGCTTTCTTT. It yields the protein CTSSPGTEAFF.

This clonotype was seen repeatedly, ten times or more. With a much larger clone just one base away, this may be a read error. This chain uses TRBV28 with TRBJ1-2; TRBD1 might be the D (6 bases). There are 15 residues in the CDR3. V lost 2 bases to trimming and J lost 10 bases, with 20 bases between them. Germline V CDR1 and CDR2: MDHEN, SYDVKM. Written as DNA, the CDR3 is TGTGCCAGCAGTTTACAATTCGGCAGGGGCGGAGACTACACCTTC. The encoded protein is CASSLQFGRGGDYTF.

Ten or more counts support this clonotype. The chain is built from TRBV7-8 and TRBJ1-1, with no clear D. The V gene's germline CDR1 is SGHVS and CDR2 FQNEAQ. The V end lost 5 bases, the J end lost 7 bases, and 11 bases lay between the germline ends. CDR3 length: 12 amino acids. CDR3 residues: CASSLRGYEAFF. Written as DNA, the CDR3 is TGTGCCAGCAGCCTCCGTGGGTATGAAGCTTTCTTT. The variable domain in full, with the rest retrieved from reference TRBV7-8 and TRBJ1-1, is GAGVSQSPRYKVAKRGQDVALRCDPISGHVSLFWYQQALGQGPEFLTYFQNEAQLDKSGLPSDRFFAERPEGSVSTLKIQRTQQEDSAVYLCASSLRGYEAFFGQGTRLTVV.

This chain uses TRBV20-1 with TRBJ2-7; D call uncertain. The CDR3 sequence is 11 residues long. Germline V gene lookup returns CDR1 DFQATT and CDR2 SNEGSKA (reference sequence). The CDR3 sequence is CSVTMAYEQYF. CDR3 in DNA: TGCAGCGTAACCATGGCTTACGAGCAGTACTTC.

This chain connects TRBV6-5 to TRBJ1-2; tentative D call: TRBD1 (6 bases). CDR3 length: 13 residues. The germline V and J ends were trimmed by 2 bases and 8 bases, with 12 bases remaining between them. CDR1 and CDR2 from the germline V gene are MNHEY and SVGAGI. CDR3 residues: CASSYVRGRGYTF. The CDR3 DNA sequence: TGTGCCAGCAGTTACGTCAGGGGTAGGGGCTACACCTTC.

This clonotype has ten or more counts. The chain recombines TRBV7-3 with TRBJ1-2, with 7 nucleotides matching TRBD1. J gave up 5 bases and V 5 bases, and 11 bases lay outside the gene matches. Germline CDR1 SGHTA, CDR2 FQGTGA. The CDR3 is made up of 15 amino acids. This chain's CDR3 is CASSPGTDLGYGYTF. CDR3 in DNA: TGTGCCAGCAGCCCCGGGACAGACCTTGGGTATGGCTACACCTTC.

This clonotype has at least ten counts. The CDR3 nucleotides are TGTGCCAGCAGTGAATTTGGGGGCTACACCGGGGAGCTGTTTTTT. Translation gives CASSEFGGYTGELFF. The rearrangement links TRBV6-1 to TRBJ2-2, with D tentatively TRBD1 (6 bases). The germline CDR1 and CDR2 sequences are MNHNS and SASEGT. The CDR3 has 15 residues. V shed 2 bases and J shed 3 bases, with 10 bases lying between them.

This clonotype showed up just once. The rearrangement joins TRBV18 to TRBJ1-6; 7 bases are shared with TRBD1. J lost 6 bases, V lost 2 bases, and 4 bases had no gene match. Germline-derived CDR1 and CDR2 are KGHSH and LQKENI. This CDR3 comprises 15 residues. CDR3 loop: CASSPKGAGNSPLHF. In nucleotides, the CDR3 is TGTGCCAGCTCACCAAAGGGGGCTGGTAATTCACCCCTCCACTTT.

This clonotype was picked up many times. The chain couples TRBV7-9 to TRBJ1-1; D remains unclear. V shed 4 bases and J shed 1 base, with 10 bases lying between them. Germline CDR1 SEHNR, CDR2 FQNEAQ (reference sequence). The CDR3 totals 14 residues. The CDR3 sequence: CASSSSGRNTEAFF. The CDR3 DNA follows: TGTGCCAGCAGCTCCTCGGGCAGGAACACTGAAGCTTTCTTT.

The CDR3 here is CASSPPGVYGYTF. The CDR3 bases are TGTGCCAGCAGCCCGCCGGGGGTCTATGGCTACACCTTC. The chain recombines TRBV5-4 with TRBJ1-2, with D perhaps TRBD1 (5 bases). The CDR3 spans 13 residues. V lost 4 bases and J 4 bases, leaving 11 bases between the germline ends. Germline V gene lookup returns CDR1 SGHNT and CDR2 YYREEE (reference sequence).

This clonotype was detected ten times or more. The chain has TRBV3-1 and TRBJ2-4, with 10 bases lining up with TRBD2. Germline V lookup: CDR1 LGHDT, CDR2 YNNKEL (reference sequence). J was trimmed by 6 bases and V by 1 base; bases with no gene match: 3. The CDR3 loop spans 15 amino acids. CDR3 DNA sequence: TGTGCCAGCAGCCAAGTGTTAGCGGGAGGAAACATTCAGTACTTC. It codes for CASSQVLAGGNIQYF. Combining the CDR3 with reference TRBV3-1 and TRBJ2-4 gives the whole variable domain DTAVSQTPKYLVTQMGNDKSIKCEQNLGHDTMYWYKQDSKKFLKIMFSYNNKELIINETVPNRFSPKSPDKAHLNLHINSLELGDSAVYFCASSQVLAGGNIQYFGAGTRLSVL.

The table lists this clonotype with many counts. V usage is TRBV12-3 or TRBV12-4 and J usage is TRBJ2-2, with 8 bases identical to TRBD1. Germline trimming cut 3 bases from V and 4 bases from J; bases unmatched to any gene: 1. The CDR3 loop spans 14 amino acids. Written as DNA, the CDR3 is TGTGCCAGCAGTTTCACAGGGGGCACCGGGGAGCTGTTTTTT. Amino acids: CASSFTGGTGELFF.

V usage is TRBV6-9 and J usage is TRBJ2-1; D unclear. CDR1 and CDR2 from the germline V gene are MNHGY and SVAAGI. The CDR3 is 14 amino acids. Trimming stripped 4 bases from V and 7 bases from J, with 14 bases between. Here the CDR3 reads CASSSVKTKNEQFF. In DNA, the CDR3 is TGTGCCAGCAGTTCAGTCAAGACGAAAAATGAGCAGTTCTTC.

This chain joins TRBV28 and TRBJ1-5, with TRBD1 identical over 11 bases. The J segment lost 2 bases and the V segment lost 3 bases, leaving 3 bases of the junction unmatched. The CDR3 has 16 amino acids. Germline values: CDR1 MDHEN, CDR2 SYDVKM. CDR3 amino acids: CASSFRTGGGNQPQHF. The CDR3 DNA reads TGTGCCAGCAGTTTCCGGACAGGGGGCGGCAATCAGCCCCAGCATTTT.